Listed here are 18 T cell receptor beta chains from one sample, sequenced in a study of T cell repertoires in cytomegalovirus infection. TCRdb itself ran the reads through MiXCR, one entry per CDR3 protein. The table has 250,000 to 300,000 distinct CDR3 sequences, under 30% seen once; the top ten hold around 13%. Material for sequencing was PBMCs. These receptors came from a human donor in good health (CMV status not recorded). Some clones in this sample may be carry-over from other donors' samples.

The chain carries TRBV7-8 and TRBJ2-7; D is perhaps TRBD2 (5 bases). CDR1 is SGHVS, CDR2 FQNEAQ, per germline. V lost 5 bases to trimming and J lost 5 bases, with 13 bases between them. The CDR3 length is 13 residues. The CDR3 bases are TGTGCCAGCAGCCCTCCGGGGTTCGACGAGCAGTACTTC. Its protein is CASSPPGFDEQYF.

This clonotype was seen repeatedly, ten times or more. V gene TRBV6-2 or TRBV6-3 combines with J gene TRBJ2-7; D is possibly TRBD2 (5 bases). Germline lookup yields CDR1 MNHEY and CDR2 SVGEGT. CDR3 size: 13 residues. The V gene lost 6 bases and the J gene lost 2 bases, with 11 bases spanning the gap. CDR3 sequence (DNA): TGTGCCAGCAGCCCTCGGGGAACCTACGAGCAGTACTTC. Its translation: CASSPRGTYEQYF.

This clonotype showed up just a few times. This chain uses TRBV7-2 with TRBJ2-3; 11 bases map to TRBD2. This CDR3 is built from 17 residues. Germline loops: CDR1 SGHTA, CDR2 FQGNSA. V dropped 1 base and J dropped 3; count of bases not matched to a gene: 6. The CDR3 sequence: CASSLGLLAGVTDTQYF. DNA of the CDR3: TGTGCCAGCAGCTTAGGCTTACTAGCGGGAGTTACAGATACGCAGTATTTT.

The rearrangement uses TRBV7-3 and TRBJ1-6; 8 bases match TRBD1. Trimming cost V 1 base and J 5 bases; bases outside gene matches: 1. This CDR3 is 15 amino acids long. Per germline, CDR1 SGHTA and CDR2 FQGTGA. The CDR3 loop is CASSLKGQDNSPLHF. The CDR3 DNA follows: TGTGCCAGCAGCTTAAAGGGACAGGATAATTCACCCCTCCACTTT.

This sequence joins TRBV20-1 and TRBJ2-7; 11 bases fit TRBD2. CDR3 length equals 15 residues. V shed 0 bases and J 1 base; nucleotides not matched to a gene: 2. Looked up from germline, CDR1 is DFQATT and CDR2 is SNEGSKA (reference sequence). CDR3 DNA sequence: TGCAGTGCTAGAGAGACTAGCGGGAAATCCTACGAGCAGTACTTC. It translates to CSARETSGKSYEQYF.

This clonotype was found many times. This chain uses TRBV7-2 with TRBJ1-5, with D possibly TRBD1 on 5 matching bases. Germline V CDR1 and CDR2: SGHTA, FQGNSA. V shed 5 bases and J shed 4 bases, with 9 bases lying between them. The CDR3 runs to 13 residues. CDR3 in amino acids: CASSRQSNQPQHF. In nucleotides, the CDR3 is TGTGCCAGCAGCCGACAGAGTAATCAGCCCCAGCATTTT.

The rearrangement links TRBV28 to TRBJ2-3; TRBD2 aligns across 11 bases. The germline gives CDR1 MDHEN, CDR2 SYDVKM. Germline trimming cut 6 bases from V and 2 bases from J; bases unmatched to any gene: 7. The CDR3 is 16 amino acids. CDR3 sequence: CASRGPGLAVTDTQYF. CDR3 DNA: TGTGCCAGCAGGGGTCCGGGACTAGCGGTCACAGATACGCAGTATTTT.

The gene calls are TRBV10-3 and TRBJ2-5; no clear D. The CDR3 has 15 residues. Germline V gene lookup returns CDR1 ENHRY and CDR2 SYGVKD. The V end was cut by 3 bases, the J end by 3 bases, with 14 bases between. This CDR3 reads CAISDGRLLEETQYF. The CDR3, as DNA: TGTGCCATCAGTGACGGGCGACTCCTAGAAGAGACCCAGTACTTC.

This clonotype occurred a few times. J is TRBJ2-5 and V is TRBV7-9, with TRBD2 matching over 7 bases. Germline lookup yields CDR1 SEHNR and CDR2 FQNEAQ (reference sequence). Unmatched junction bases numbered 7, after V lost 7 bases and J lost 2 bases. The CDR3 spans 14 residues. The CDR3 region is CASTKGREQETQYF. CDR3 coding DNA: TGTGCCAGCACCAAGGGGAGGGAACAAGAGACCCAGTACTTC.

This clonotype occurred a few times. This chain uses TRBV10-3 with TRBJ1-1, with D uncertain. Per the germline V gene, CDR1 is ENHRY and CDR2 is SYGVKD. The V and J ends lost 10 bases and 5 bases respectively, with 11 bases between them. The CDR3 runs 11 residues. CDR3 in DNA: TGTGCCAGCCGGTTTGGGACTGAAGCTTTCTTT. Protein product: CASRFGTEAFF.

The chain recombines TRBV2 with TRBJ1-2; D is undetermined. CDR1 is SNHLY and CDR2 is FYNNEI in the germline V gene. This CDR3 comprises 12 residues. The germline V and J ends were trimmed by 7 bases and 2 bases, with 8 bases remaining between them. CDR3 region: CASTYRNYGYTF. The CDR3 nucleotides are TGTGCCAGCACCTACCGGAACTATGGCTACACCTTC.

This clonotype was observed at least ten times. The chain couples TRBV28 to TRBJ1-4; unclear D gene. Germline loops: CDR1 MDHEN, CDR2 SYDVKM. The CDR3 sequence is 17 residues long. V was cut by 7 bases and J by 0 bases, with 18 bases left in between. CDR3 bases: TGTGCCAGCATAGGCCACGTCACTACTCCAACTAATGAAAAACTGTTTTTT. This codes for CASIGHVTTPTNEKLFF.

As DNA, the CDR3 is TGTGCCACCTCCAGTCCGGGGGGCAATCAGCCCCAGCATTTT. Its translation: CATSSPGGNQPQHF. The V gene is TRBV24-1, the J gene TRBJ1-5; D possibly corresponds to TRBD1 (5 bases). The V and J ends lost 9 bases and 2 bases respectively, with 13 bases between them. This CDR3 contains 14 residues. Germline V gene lookup returns CDR1 KGHDR and CDR2 SFDVKD.

The chain carries TRBV28 and TRBJ1-5; 8 bases map to TRBD1. Per germline, CDR1 MDHEN and CDR2 SYDVKM. There are 14 residues in the CDR3. J was trimmed by 2 bases and V by 6 bases; bases with no gene match: 3. The CDR3, as DNA: TGTGCCAGCAGCGAGGACAGGGGCAATCAGCCCCAGCATTTT. This codes for CASSEDRGNQPQHF.

The rearrangement links TRBV28 to TRBJ1-6; D gene unclear. V lost 8 bases to trimming and J lost 7 bases, with 15 bases between them. This CDR3 has 14 amino acids. CDR1 is MDHEN and CDR2 is SYDVKM in the germline V gene. The CDR3 nucleotides are TGTGCCAGCGCTAGGGTGTCGAAGAATTCACCCCTCCACTTT. This translates into CASARVSKNSPLHF.

This clonotype was counted between two and nine times. V and J are TRBV5-1 and TRBJ2-7, with D perhaps given as TRBD1 or TRBD2 (5 bases each). CDR1 and CDR2 from the germline V gene are SGHRS and YFSETQ. V shed 3 bases and J shed 5 bases, with 15 bases lying between them. The CDR3 covers 14 residues. The DNA of the CDR3 is TGCGCCAGCAGCTCGGTTGGGGGAGAGGACGAGCAGTACTTC. It yields the protein CASSSVGGEDEQYF.

The chain has TRBV7-9 and TRBJ1-2; perhaps TRBD1 as D (6 bases). Deletions cut 0 bases from V and 8 bases from J, with 19 bases between. The CDR3 is made up of 16 amino acids. Germline CDR1 and CDR2: SEHNR and FQNEAQ (reference sequence). Here the CDR3 DNA reads TGTGCCAGCAGCTTAGCCGGGACATCGGCACGTGGCGGCTACACCTTC. It is translated as CASSLAGTSARGGYTF.

The rearrangement uses TRBV20-1 and TRBJ1-1, with unresolved D. The V gene's germline CDR1 is DFQATT and CDR2 SNEGSKA (reference sequence). CDR3 length: 14 amino acids. V dropped 0 bases and J dropped 1 base, with 9 bases sitting between them. The CDR3 region is CSARDWQRNTEAFF. Here the CDR3 DNA reads TGCAGTGCTAGAGATTGGCAGAGGAACACTGAAGCTTTCTTT.